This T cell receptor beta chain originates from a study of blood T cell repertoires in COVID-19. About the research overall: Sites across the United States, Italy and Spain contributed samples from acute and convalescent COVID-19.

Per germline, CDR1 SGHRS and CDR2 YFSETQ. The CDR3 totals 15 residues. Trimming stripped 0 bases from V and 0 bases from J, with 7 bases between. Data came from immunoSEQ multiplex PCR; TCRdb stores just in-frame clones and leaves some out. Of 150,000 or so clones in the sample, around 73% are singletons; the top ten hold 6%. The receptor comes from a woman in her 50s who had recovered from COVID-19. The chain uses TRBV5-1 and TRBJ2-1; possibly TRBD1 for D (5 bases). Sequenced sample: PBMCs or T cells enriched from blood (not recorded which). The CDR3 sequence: CASSLGGHSYNEQFF. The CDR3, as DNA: TGCGCCAGCAGCTTGGGTGGACACTCCTACAATGAGCAGTTCTTC.